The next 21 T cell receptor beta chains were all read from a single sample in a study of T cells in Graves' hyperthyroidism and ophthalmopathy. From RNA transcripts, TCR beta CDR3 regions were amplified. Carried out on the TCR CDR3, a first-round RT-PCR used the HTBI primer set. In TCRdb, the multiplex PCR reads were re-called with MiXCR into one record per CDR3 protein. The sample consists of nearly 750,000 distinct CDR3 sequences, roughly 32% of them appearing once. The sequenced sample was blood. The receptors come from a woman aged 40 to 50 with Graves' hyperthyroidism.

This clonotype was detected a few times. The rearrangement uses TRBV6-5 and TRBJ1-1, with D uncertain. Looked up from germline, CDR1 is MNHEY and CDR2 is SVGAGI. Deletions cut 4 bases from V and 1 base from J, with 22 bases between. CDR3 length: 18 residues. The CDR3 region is CASSSPFNTMRSNTEAFF. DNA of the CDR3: TGTGCCAGCAGTTCCCCGTTCAATACGATGAGATCGAACACTGAAGCTTTCTTT.

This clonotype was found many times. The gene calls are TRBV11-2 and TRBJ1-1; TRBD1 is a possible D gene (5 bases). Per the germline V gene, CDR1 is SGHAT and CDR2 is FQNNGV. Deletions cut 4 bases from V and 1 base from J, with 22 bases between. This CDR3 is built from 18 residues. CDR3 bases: TGTGCCAGCAGCTCCGGGGCGCCAACTAACCTAAGGAACACTGAAGCTTTCTTT. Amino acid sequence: CASSSGAPTNLRNTEAFF.

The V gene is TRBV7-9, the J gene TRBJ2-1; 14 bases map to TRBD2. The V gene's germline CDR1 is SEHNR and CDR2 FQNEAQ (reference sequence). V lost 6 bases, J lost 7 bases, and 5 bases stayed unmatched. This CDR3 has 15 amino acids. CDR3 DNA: TGTGCCAGCAGTAGGGGACTAGCGGGAGAAAATGAGCAGTTCTTC. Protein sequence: CASSRGLAGENEQFF. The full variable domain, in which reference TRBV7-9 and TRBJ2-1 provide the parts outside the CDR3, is DTGVSQNPRHKITKRGQNVTFRCDPISEHNRLYWYRQTLGQGPEFLTYFQNEAQLEKSRLLSDRFSAERPKGSFSTLEIQRTEQGDSAMYLCASSRGLAGENEQFFGPGTRLTVL.

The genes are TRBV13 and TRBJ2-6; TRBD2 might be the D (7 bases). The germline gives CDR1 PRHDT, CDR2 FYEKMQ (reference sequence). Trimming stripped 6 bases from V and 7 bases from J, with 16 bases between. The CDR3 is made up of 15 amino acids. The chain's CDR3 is CASSQGGVRANVLTF. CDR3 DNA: TGTGCCAGCAGTCAAGGGGGGGTTCGTGCCAACGTCCTGACTTTC.

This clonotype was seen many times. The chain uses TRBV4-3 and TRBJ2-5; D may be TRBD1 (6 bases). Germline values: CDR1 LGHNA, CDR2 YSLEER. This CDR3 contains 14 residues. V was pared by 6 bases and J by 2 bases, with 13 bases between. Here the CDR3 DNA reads TGCGCCAGCAGTCGAGGACAGATACAAGAGACCCAGTACTTC. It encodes CASSRGQIQETQYF.

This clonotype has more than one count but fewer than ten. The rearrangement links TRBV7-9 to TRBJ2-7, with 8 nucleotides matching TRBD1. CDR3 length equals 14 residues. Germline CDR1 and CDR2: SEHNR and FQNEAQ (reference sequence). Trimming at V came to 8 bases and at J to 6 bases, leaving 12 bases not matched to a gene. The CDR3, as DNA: TGTGCCAGCGAGACCGGGACAGGTGACTCCGAGCAGTACTTC. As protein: CASETGTGDSEQYF. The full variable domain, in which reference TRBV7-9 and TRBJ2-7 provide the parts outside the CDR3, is DTGVSQNPRHKITKRGQNVTFRCDPISEHNRLYWYRQTLGQGPEFLTYFQNEAQLEKSRLLSDRFSAERPKGSFSTLEIQRTEQGDSAMYLCASETGTGDSEQYFGPGTRLTVT.

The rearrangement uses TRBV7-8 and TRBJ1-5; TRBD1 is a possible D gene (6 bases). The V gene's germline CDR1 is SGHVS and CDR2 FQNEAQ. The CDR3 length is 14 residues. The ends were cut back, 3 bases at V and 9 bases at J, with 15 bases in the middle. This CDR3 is CASSLKGGLWPQHF. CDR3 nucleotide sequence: TGTGCCAGCAGCTTGAAGGGGGGCCTTTGGCCCCAGCATTTT.

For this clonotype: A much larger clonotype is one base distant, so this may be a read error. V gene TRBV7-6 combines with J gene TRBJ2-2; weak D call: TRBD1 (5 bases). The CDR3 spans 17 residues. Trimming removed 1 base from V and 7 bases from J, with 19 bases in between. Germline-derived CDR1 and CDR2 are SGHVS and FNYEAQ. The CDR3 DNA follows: TGTGCCAGCAGCTTAGTGGGCGGAAGCAGGGCCTACGGGGAGCTGTTTTTT. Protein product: CASSLVGGSRAYGELFF.

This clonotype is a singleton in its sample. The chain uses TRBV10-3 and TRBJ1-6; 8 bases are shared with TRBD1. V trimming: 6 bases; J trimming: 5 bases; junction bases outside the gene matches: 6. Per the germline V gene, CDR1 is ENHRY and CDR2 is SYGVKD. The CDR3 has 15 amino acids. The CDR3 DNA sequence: TGTGCCATCAGGGGGCCGGACAGGGATAATTCACCCCTCCACTTT. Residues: CAIRGPDRDNSPLHF.

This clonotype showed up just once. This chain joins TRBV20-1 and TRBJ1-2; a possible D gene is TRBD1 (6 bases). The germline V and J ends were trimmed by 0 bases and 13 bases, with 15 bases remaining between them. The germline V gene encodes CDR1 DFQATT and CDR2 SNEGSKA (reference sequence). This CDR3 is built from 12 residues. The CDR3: CSARDHPGAPTF. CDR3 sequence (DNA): TGCAGTGCTAGAGATCATCCGGGGGCGCCCACCTTC.

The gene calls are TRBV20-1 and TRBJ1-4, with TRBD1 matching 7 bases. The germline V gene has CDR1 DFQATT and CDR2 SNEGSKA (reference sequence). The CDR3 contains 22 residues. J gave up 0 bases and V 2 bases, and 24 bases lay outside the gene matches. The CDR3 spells CSARLTMSPQGRVIATNEKLFF. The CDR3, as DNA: TGCAGTGCTAGACTAACAATGTCCCCACAGGGGAGGGTTATTGCAACTAATGAAAAACTGTTTTTT.

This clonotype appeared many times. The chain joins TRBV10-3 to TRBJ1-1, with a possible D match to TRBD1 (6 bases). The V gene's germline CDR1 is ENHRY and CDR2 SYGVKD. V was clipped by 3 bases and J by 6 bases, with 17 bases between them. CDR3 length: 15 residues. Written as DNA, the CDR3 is TGTGCCATCAGTGAAGGGGGTTGGTTCGGCCCTGAAGCTTTCTTT. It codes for CAISEGGWFGPEAFF.

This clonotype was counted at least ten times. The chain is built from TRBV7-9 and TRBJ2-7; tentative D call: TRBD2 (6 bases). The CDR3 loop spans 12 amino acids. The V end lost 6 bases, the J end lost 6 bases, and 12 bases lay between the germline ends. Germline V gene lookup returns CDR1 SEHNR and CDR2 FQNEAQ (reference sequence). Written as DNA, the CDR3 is TGTGCCAGCAGTCTGGAGGGTCGCGAGCAGTACTTC. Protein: CASSLEGREQYF.

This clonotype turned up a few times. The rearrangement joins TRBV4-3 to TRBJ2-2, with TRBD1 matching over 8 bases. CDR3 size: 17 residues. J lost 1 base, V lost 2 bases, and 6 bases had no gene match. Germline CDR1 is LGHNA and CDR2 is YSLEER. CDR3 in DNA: TGCGCCAGCAGCCAACTAGGACAGGGTGGGAACACCGGGGAGCTGTTTTTT. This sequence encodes CASSQLGQGGNTGELFF.

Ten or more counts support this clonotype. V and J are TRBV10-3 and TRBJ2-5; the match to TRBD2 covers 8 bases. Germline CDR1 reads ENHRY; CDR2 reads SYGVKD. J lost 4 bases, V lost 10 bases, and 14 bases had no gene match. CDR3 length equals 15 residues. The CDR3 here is CATNAGAGVGETQYF. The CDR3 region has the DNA TGTGCCACCAACGCGGGAGCGGGGGTGGGAGAGACCCAGTACTTC.

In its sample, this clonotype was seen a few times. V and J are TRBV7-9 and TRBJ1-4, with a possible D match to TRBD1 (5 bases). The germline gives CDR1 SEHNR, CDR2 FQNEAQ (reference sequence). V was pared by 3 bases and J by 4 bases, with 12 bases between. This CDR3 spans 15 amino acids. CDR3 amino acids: CASSLLQGFNEKLFF. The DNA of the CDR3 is TGTGCCAGCAGCTTGCTTCAGGGTTTTAATGAAAAACTGTTTTTT.

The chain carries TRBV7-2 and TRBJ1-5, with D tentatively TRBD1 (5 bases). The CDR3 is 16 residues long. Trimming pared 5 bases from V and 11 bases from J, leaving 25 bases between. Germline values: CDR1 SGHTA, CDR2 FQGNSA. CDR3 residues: CASSQSLTSQVGAQHF. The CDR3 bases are TGTGCCAGCAGCCAATCCCTCACAAGTCAGGTGGGGGCCCAGCATTTT.

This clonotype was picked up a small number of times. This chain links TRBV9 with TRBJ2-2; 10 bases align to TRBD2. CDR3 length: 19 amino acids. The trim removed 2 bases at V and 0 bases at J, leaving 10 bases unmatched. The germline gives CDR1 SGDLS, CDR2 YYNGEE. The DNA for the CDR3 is TGTGCCAGCAGCGTGGGGGGGCTAGCGGGGGCCCCGAACACCGGGGAGCTGTTTTTT. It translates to CASSVGGLAGAPNTGELFF. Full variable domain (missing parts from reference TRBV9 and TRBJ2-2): DSGVTQTPKHLITATGQRVTLRCSPRSGDLSVYWYQQSLDQGLQFLIQYYNGEERAKGNILERFSAQQFPDLHSELNLSSLELGDSALYFCASSVGGLAGAPNTGELFFGEGSRLTVL.

The CDR3, as DNA: TGTGCCAGCAGCCAACGGGGTGGTACGGTCACAGAGCAGTACTTC. Its translation is CASSQRGGTVTEQYF. The chain employs TRBV7-2 and TRBJ2-7; tentatively, D is TRBD2 (5 bases). V dropped 5 bases and J dropped 7 bases, with 21 bases sitting between them. This CDR3 region has 15 residues. Germline loops: CDR1 SGHTA, CDR2 FQGNSA.

CDR3 coding DNA: TGTGCCATCAGTGCCTTCAGGACAGGGGGGGAGACCCAGTACTTC. It yields the protein CAISAFRTGGETQYF. The chain has TRBV10-3 and TRBJ2-5; 10 bases fit TRBD1. Unmatched junction bases numbered 7, after V lost 4 bases and J lost 5 bases. Germline assignment: CDR1 ENHRY and CDR2 SYGVKD. The CDR3 is 15 amino acids.

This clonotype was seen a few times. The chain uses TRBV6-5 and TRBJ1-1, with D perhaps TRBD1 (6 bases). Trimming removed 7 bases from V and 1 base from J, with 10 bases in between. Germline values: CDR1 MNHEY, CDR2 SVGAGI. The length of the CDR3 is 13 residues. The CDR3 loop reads CASMLTGNTEAFF. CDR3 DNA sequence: TGTGCCAGCATGCTGACAGGGAACACTGAAGCTTTCTTT.